Following are 24 T cell receptor beta chains from one sample sequenced in a study of T cells in lung cancer brain metastases. Assay: immunoSEQ multiplex PCR; the TCRdb copy retains only in-frame clones and omits some. The data hold around 2,300 clones, with 90% to 95% observed a single time. Sequencing was carried out using tumor tissue from a brain metastasis. Source of these receptors: a man between 70 and 80 years old with non-small cell lung cancer that had spread to the brain.

V and J are TRBV9 and TRBJ2-6, with 7 bases aligning to TRBD1. The germline V gene encodes CDR1 SGDLS and CDR2 YYNGEE. V trimming: 7 bases; J trimming: 1 base; junction bases outside the gene matches: 8. The CDR3 spans 16 residues. The CDR3 reads CASVRDSLSGANVLTF. The CDR3 DNA reads as TGTGCCAGCGTCCGGGACAGTCTATCTGGGGCCAACGTCCTGACTTTC.

The genes are TRBV4-3 and TRBJ1-1, with D hard to call. The CDR3 is made up of 16 amino acids. CDR1 and CDR2 from the germline V gene are LGHNA and YSLEER. Trimming removed 3 bases at V and 4 bases at J, with 18 bases between. The CDR3 here is CASSQGSSRVGTEAFF. In DNA, the CDR3 is TGCGCCAGCAGCCAGGGGTCTTCGAGGGTTGGCACTGAAGCTTTCTTT.

The rearrangement links TRBV7-5 to TRBJ1-5. TRBV7-5 counts as a pseudogene. The CDR3 spans 14 residues. The DNA of the CDR3 is TGTGCCAGAAGCAGCGGGGAGGGCAATCAGCCCCAGCATTTT. It is translated as CARSSGEGNQPQHF.

The V and J genes are TRBV4-3 and TRBJ2-3; D possibly matches TRBD1 or TRBD2 (5 bases each). This CDR3 is 15 amino acids long. The V end lost 1 base, the J end lost 10 bases, and 18 bases lay between the germline ends. Germline V gene data show CDR1 as LGHNA and CDR2 as YSLEER. The CDR3 DNA follows: TGCGCCAGCAGCCAAGGGACTTCCGGGACCTCTGCGCAGTATTTT. Its translation: CASSQGTSGTSAQYF.

The CDR3 is CATSGTRASNEKLFF. CDR3 in DNA: TGTGCCACCAGCGGGACCCGGGCCTCCAATGAAAAACTGTTTTTT. V is TRBV15 and J is TRBJ1-4, with D perhaps TRBD1 (5 bases). From germline, CDR1 is LNHNV and CDR2 YYDKDF (reference sequence). Trimming shortened V by 5 bases and J by 5 bases, and 15 bases separated the two germline ends. The CDR3 runs 15 residues.

This clone was observed once. V is TRBV2 and J is TRBJ2-3; 7 nucleotides agree with TRBD2. CDR3 size: 15 residues. Germline V gene lookup returns CDR1 SNHLY and CDR2 FYNNEI. V lost 2 bases, J lost 0 bases, and 2 bases stayed unmatched. CDR3: CASSETGGSTDTQYF. CDR3 sequence (DNA): TGTGCCAGCAGTGAAACGGGGGGTAGCACAGATACGCAGTATTTT.

The chain is built from TRBV9 and TRBJ1-6; maybe TRBD1 (5 bases). Germline lookup yields CDR1 SGDLS and CDR2 YYNGEE. The CDR3 spans 14 residues. Trimming removed 4 bases from V and 7 bases from J, with 12 bases in between. This CDR3 reads CASSSSGRNSPLHF. The CDR3 DNA reads TGTGCCAGCAGCTCTTCGGGACGGAATTCACCCCTCCACTTT.

Concerning this clone itself: The same CDR3 can be traced to other DNA sequences in this sample. The rearrangement uses TRBV29-1 and TRBJ1-2, with D perhaps TRBD1 (6 bases). Germline V gene sequence: CDR1 SQVTM, CDR2 ANQGSEA. This CDR3 contains 14 residues. Between the trimmed V and J ends, which lost 0 bases and 4 bases, there was a span of 12 bases. CDR3 residues: CSVEDGGSVYGYTF. CDR3 coding DNA: TGCAGCGTTGAAGATGGGGGCTCCGTCTATGGCTACACCTTC.

The V and J genes are TRBV2 and TRBJ1-2; TRBD1 agrees at 7 bases. The trim removed 5 bases at V and 0 bases at J, leaving 9 bases unmatched. This CDR3 comprises 16 residues. Germline CDR1 is SNHLY and CDR2 is FYNNEI. CDR3 nucleotide sequence: TGTGCCAGCAGTATTCCGGGACAGCCCTCTAACTATGGCTACACCTTC. This encodes CASSIPGQPSNYGYTF.

This clone was seen once. Relative to the germline gene, one junction end is altered; a read error may explain this. CDR3 nucleotides: TGTGCCAGCAGCCTAGCGAGGAACACTGAAGCTTTCTTT. As protein: CASSLARNTEAFF. The rearrangement links TRBV7-9 to TRBJ1-1; D unclear. The length of the CDR3 is 13 residues. CDR1 is SEHNR and CDR2 is FQNEAQ in the germline V gene (reference sequence).

The gene calls are TRBV25-1 and TRBJ2-5; TRBD2 agrees at 7 bases. The J segment lost 4 bases and the V segment lost 1 base, leaving 12 bases of the junction unmatched. The germline V gene encodes CDR1 MGHDK and CDR2 SYGVNS. The CDR3 extends over 17 amino acids. The CDR3 nucleotides are TGTGCCAGCAGTGAATTTAAGTCTAGCGGAAAGGGAGAGACCCAGTACTTC. This sequence encodes CASSEFKSSGKGETQYF.

V and J are TRBV7-9 and TRBJ2-7; D might be TRBD1 (6 bases). Germline V CDR1 and CDR2: SEHNR, FQNEAQ (reference sequence). The CDR3 loop spans 16 amino acids. V shed 0 bases and J shed 0 bases, with 12 bases lying between them. The CDR3: CASSLATPRGSYEQYF. The CDR3 nucleotides read TGTGCCAGCAGCTTAGCGACACCCAGGGGCTCCTACGAGCAGTACTTC. The variable domain in full, with the rest retrieved from reference TRBV7-9 and TRBJ2-7, is DTGVSQNPRHKITKRGQNVTFRCDPISEHNRLYWYRQTLGQGPEFLTYFQNEAQLEKSRLLSDRFSAERPKGSFSTLEIQRTEQGDSAMYLCASSLATPRGSYEQYFGPGTRLTVT.

V usage is TRBV18 and J usage is TRBJ1-2, with no clear D. The V gene's germline CDR1 is KGHSH and CDR2 LQKENI. The CDR3 consists of 14 residues. The V and J ends lost 2 bases and 4 bases respectively, with 11 bases between them. The CDR3 region is CASSPRQTFYGYTF. The CDR3 DNA is TGTGCCAGCTCACCAAGGCAGACCTTCTATGGCTACACCTTC.

A single count supports this clone. This chain uses TRBV9 with TRBJ1-3; D perhaps matches TRBD1 (5 bases). V was pared by 3 bases and J by 0 bases, with 10 bases between. The CDR3 consists of 15 residues. Germline V gene lookup returns CDR1 SGDLS and CDR2 YYNGEE. In DNA, the CDR3 is TGTGCCAGCAGCGGGACACTAAGCTCTGGAAACACCATATATTTT. It translates to CASSGTLSSGNTIYF. Full variable domain (rest looked up from reference TRBV9 and TRBJ1-3): DSGVTQTPKHLITATGQRVTLRCSPRSGDLSVYWYQQSLDQGLQFLIQYYNGEERAKGNILERFSAQQFPDLHSELNLSSLELGDSALYFCASSGTLSSGNTIYFGEGSWLTVV.

The chain joins TRBV27 to TRBJ2-1; 8 bases agree with TRBD2. Germline CDR1 MNHEY, CDR2 SMNVEV (reference sequence). The CDR3 has 13 residues. J gave up 16 bases and V 3 bases, and 11 bases lay outside the gene matches. The CDR3 protein is CASSLNGGAPLFF. The CDR3 nucleotides read TGTGCCAGCAGTTTGAACGGGGGGGCACCATTATTCTTC.

The V and J genes are TRBV14 and TRBJ2-5, with D tentatively TRBD2 (5 bases). The CDR3 loop spans 14 amino acids. Germline assignment: CDR1 SGHDN and CDR2 FVKESK. Trimming pared 3 bases from V and 5 bases from J, leaving 13 bases between. This CDR3 reads CASSHPADWETQYF. CDR3 DNA sequence: TGTGCCAGCAGCCATCCGGCGGACTGGGAGACCCAGTACTTC.

This clone was counted once. The rearrangement uses TRBV4-1 and TRBJ2-7; TRBD1 matches at 8 bases. The V gene end was trimmed by 2 bases and the J gene end by 5 bases; junction bases not matched to a gene: 2. The germline gives CDR1 MGHRA, CDR2 YSYEKL. The CDR3 is made up of 13 amino acids. The CDR3 spells CASSQQGADEQYF. Here the CDR3 DNA reads TGCGCCAGCAGCCAACAGGGGGCCGACGAGCAGTACTTC.

The chain links TRBV18 to TRBJ1-5; possibly TRBD1 for D (5 bases). With 3 bases removed from V and 9 bases from J, the gap between germline ends came to 18 bases. CDR3 length equals 15 residues. CDR1 is KGHSH and CDR2 is LQKENI in the germline V gene. The CDR3 region is CASSPSDGGSAPQHF. The CDR3, as DNA: TGTGCCAGCTCACCTAGTGATGGGGGTTCGGCGCCCCAGCATTTT.

Comments on this clone: Its ends do not fully match the called genes, so a read error is possible. This rearrangement joins TRBV6-5 to TRBJ2-2, with 8 positions matching TRBD2. CDR1 is MNHEY, CDR2 SVGAGI, per germline. This CDR3 has 16 amino acids. CDR3 region: CASSLLAVANTGELFF. CDR3 nucleotide sequence: TGTGCCAGCAGTTTACTAGCGGTCGCGAATACCGGGGAGCTGTTTTTT.

V is TRBV19 and J is TRBJ1-1; possibly TRBD1 for D (5 bases). In germline, CDR1 is LNHDA, CDR2 SQIVND (reference sequence). This CDR3 spans 15 amino acids. Trimming shortened V by 7 bases and J by 3 bases, and 18 bases separated the two germline ends. Here the CDR3 reads CASKRDGSWDTEAFF. In nucleotides, the CDR3 is TGTGCCAGTAAGCGGGACGGATCGTGGGACACTGAAGCTTTCTTT. The full variable domain, its missing parts supplied by reference TRBV19 and TRBJ1-1, is DGGITQSPKYLFRKEGQNVTLSCEQNLNHDAMYWYRQDPGQGLRLIYYSQIVNDFQKGDIAEGYSVSREKKESFPLTVTSAQKNPTAFYLCASKRDGSWDTEAFFGQGTRLTVV.

This clone was detected only a few times. The genes are TRBV6-5 and TRBJ1-5, with no clear D. V gave up 6 bases and J gave up 0 bases, with 12 bases separating them. This CDR3 region has 15 residues. Germline loops: CDR1 MNHEY, CDR2 SVGAGI. CDR3 in amino acids: CASRRITNSNQPQHF. The CDR3 nucleotides are TGTGCCAGCAGGCGAATCACCAATAGCAATCAGCCCCAGCATTTT.

This sequence joins TRBV2 and TRBJ2-1; 9 positions agree with TRBD2. This CDR3 is 14 amino acids long. CDR1 SNHLY and CDR2 FYNNEI come from the germline V gene. The trim removed 6 bases at V and 10 bases at J, leaving 10 bases unmatched. CDR3: CASSPLDTSGEQFF. Written as DNA, the CDR3 is TGTGCCAGCAGCCCTCTGGATACTAGCGGGGAGCAGTTCTTC. The variable domain in full, completed from reference TRBV2 and TRBJ2-1, reads EPEVTQTPSHQVTQMGQEVILRCVPISNHLYFYWYRQILGQKVEFLVSFYNNEISEKSEIFDDQFSVERPDGSNFTLKIRSTKLEDSAMYFCASSPLDTSGEQFFGPGTRLTVL.

The chain combines TRBV27 with TRBJ2-7, with a weak D call TRBD2 (5 bases). The CDR3 length is 15 residues. Per germline, CDR1 MNHEY and CDR2 SMNVEV (reference sequence). Deletions cut 6 bases from V and 5 bases from J, with 20 bases between. CDR3 in DNA: TGTGCCAGCAGCGCCTCTTTCGGGGAAGAGGACGAGCAGTACTTC. Its protein product is CASSASFGEEDEQYF.

This CDR3 reads CASSFSSGTTGELFF. The CDR3 bases are TGTGCCAGCAGCTTTTCTAGCGGGACCACCGGGGAGCTGTTTTTT. The chain uses TRBV7-2 and TRBJ2-2, with TRBD2 matching over 9 bases. The germline V gene encodes CDR1 SGHTA and CDR2 FQGNSA. The V and J ends lost 3 bases and 4 bases, in that order; junction bases with no gene match: 3. The length of the CDR3 is 15 residues. Using reference TRBV7-2 and TRBJ2-2 for the parts outside the CDR3, the full variable domain is GAGVSQSPSNKVTEKGKDVELRCDPISGHTALYWYRQSLGQGLEFLIYFQGNSAPDKSGLPSDRFSAERTGGSVSTLTIQRTQQEDSAVYLCASSFSSGTTGELFFGEGSRLTVL.